The 11 T cell receptor beta chains listed next were all sequenced from one sample in a study of cytomegalovirus exposure and HLA in healthy donors. Primers: 60 Vbeta forward and 13 Jbeta reverse. Assay: immunoSEQ multiplex PCR; the TCRdb copy retains only in-frame clones and omits some. The sample consists of some 160,000 clones, more than 75% of them appearing once. The sample was PBMCs. These receptors all stem from a male donor in good health and CMV-seronegative.

CDR3 loop: CASSEFGGLGGYTF. CDR3 bases: TGTGCCAGCAGTGAGTTCGGGGGATTGGGTGGCTACACCTTC. The chain combines TRBV6-1 with TRBJ1-2, with D perhaps matching TRBD1 (5 bases). The CDR3 consists of 14 residues. Germline-derived CDR1 and CDR2 are MNHNS and SASEGT. V was trimmed by 3 bases and J by 7 bases, leaving 15 bases between them.

The chain links TRBV7-2 to TRBJ1-1, with TRBD1 matching over 8 bases. V dropped 5 bases and J dropped 0; count of bases not matched to a gene: 5. CDR3 length: 15 residues. Germline CDR1 and CDR2: SGHTA and FQGNSA. The CDR3 bases are TGTGCCAGCAGCCCCCGGACAGGGATGAACACTGAAGCTTTCTTT. Its translation is CASSPRTGMNTEAFF. Full variable domain (rest looked up from reference TRBV7-2 and TRBJ1-1): GAGVSQSPSNKVTEKGKDVELRCDPISGHTALYWYRQSLGQGLEFLIYFQGNSAPDKSGLPSDRFSAERTGGSVSTLTIQRTQQEDSAVYLCASSPRTGMNTEAFFGQGTRLTVV.

The chain has TRBV4-1 and TRBJ1-2, with 8 bases identical to TRBD1. CDR1 and CDR2 (germline): MGHRA, YSYEKL. V dropped 2 bases and J dropped 5; count of bases not matched to a gene: 4. The CDR3 contains 14 residues. CDR3 sequence: CASSQPGGRYGYTF. CDR3 coding DNA: TGCGCCAGCAGCCAACCAGGGGGCCGGTATGGCTACACCTTC.

The CDR3 here is CASSDPRDRVNTGELFF. The CDR3 nucleotides read TGTGCCAGCAGTGACCCCCGGGACAGGGTGAACACCGGGGAGCTGTTTTTT. V usage is TRBV25-1 and J usage is TRBJ2-2; 9 bases are a match to TRBD1. CDR1 is MGHDK and CDR2 is SYGVNS in the germline V gene. J lost 1 base, V lost 3 bases, and 6 bases had no gene match. CDR3 length equals 17 residues.

The rearrangement joins TRBV29-1 to TRBJ1-2; D is unresolved. This CDR3 is 15 amino acids long. The V gene lost 6 bases and the J gene lost 7 bases, with 24 bases spanning the gap. CDR1 and CDR2 from the germline V gene are SQVTM and ANQGSEA. CDR3 coding DNA: TGCAGCGTCGTTGACACGTTCTCCGGCGGAGGTGGCTACACCTTC. Translation gives CSVVDTFSGGGGYTF.

This clone was detected only a few times. The genes are TRBV19 and TRBJ2-1; possibly TRBD1 for D (6 bases). V was trimmed by 8 bases and J by 6 bases, leaving 17 bases between them. This CDR3 is built from 14 residues. The germline V gene has CDR1 LNHDA and CDR2 SQIVND (reference sequence). CDR3 nucleotides: TGTGCCAGTTCAACAGGGCCCCGGTCCAATGAGCAGTTCTTC. Encoded protein: CASSTGPRSNEQFF.

The V and J genes are TRBV27 and TRBJ2-5; the match to TRBD1 covers 10 bases. Per the germline V gene, CDR1 is MNHEY and CDR2 is SMNVEV (reference sequence). Trimming took 6 bases from V and 5 from J; bases not matched to a gene: 6. The CDR3 extends over 14 amino acids. CDR3 sequence reads: CASRGTGVAETQYF. CDR3 nucleotide sequence: TGTGCCAGCAGAGGGACAGGGGTCGCGGAGACCCAGTACTTC.

This chain joins TRBV6-5 and TRBJ1-1; weak D call: TRBD1 (5 bases). V lost 1 base and J 4 bases, leaving 13 bases between the germline ends. Germline V gene sequence: CDR1 MNHEY, CDR2 SVGAGI. There are 15 residues in the CDR3. The CDR3: CASSYLAGKGTEAFF. Written as DNA, the CDR3 is TGTGCCAGCAGTTACTTGGCAGGGAAAGGCACTGAAGCTTTCTTT.

V is TRBV7-2 and J is TRBJ2-3, with D possibly being TRBD2 (6 bases). The ends were cut back, 3 bases at V and 1 base at J, with 8 bases in the middle. The CDR3 runs to 14 residues. Germline-derived CDR1 and CDR2 are SGHTA and FQGNSA. CDR3 sequence reads: CASSFGGGTDTQYF. CDR3 coding DNA: TGTGCCAGCAGCTTCGGAGGGGGCACAGATACGCAGTATTTT. Variable domain in full (rest from reference TRBV7-2 and TRBJ2-3): GAGVSQSPSNKVTEKGKDVELRCDPISGHTALYWYRQSLGQGLEFLIYFQGNSAPDKSGLPSDRFSAERTGGSVSTLTIQRTQQEDSAVYLCASSFGGGTDTQYFGPGTRLTVL.

The chain links TRBV9 to TRBJ2-3; TRBD2 matches 8 bases. Trimming removed 4 bases from V and 5 bases from J; junction bases left unmatched: 15. The CDR3 is made up of 17 amino acids. Germline-derived CDR1 and CDR2 are SGDLS and YYNGEE. CDR3 DNA sequence: TGTGCCAGCAGCCCACGTGATGGGGCGGGGGGAATAGATACGCAGTATTTT. This codes for CASSPRDGAGGIDTQYF.

The chain has TRBV6-1 and TRBJ2-3; possible D gene TRBD2, 6 bases. Germline lookup yields CDR1 MNHNS and CDR2 SASEGT. CDR3 length: 13 amino acids. Trimming left V 3 bases short and J 8 bases short, with 12 bases between. CDR3 nucleotide sequence: TGTGCCAGCAGTGAGGAGGGAGGAAGTACGCAGTATTTT. This translates into CASSEEGGSTQYF.